The rows below give T cell receptor beta chains drawn from one sample of a study of T cells in Graves' hyperthyroidism and ophthalmopathy. TCRdb ran MiXCR on the multiplex PCR reads and lists one entry per CDR3 protein. The table records a few hundred thousand distinct CDR3 sequences, around 15% of them present only once. Source material: blood. All receptors come from a woman aged 18-29 years with Graves' hyperthyroidism. The CDR3 runs from the conserved cysteine through the conserved F or W. The D gene is left open where the match is weak.

D gene: NA
V gene: TRBV7-6
CDR3 length: 14
J gene: TRBJ1-1
CDR3 protein: CASSKDAADTEAFF

D gene: TRBD1
V gene: TRBV4-1
CDR3 length: 14
J gene: TRBJ1-2
CDR3 protein: CASSQDSGGNGYTF

D gene: TRBD1
V gene: TRBV20-1
CDR3 length: 16
J gene: TRBJ1-2
CDR3 protein: CSAREESGGRNYGYTF

D gene: NA
V gene: TRBV30
CDR3 length: 15
J gene: TRBJ1-1
CDR3 protein: CAWSRGHAMNTEAFF

D gene: TRBD2
V gene: TRBV3-1
CDR3 length: 16
J gene: TRBJ2-3
CDR3 protein: CASSYGTSGRIDTQYF

D gene: TRBD2
V gene: TRBV7-8
CDR3 length: 16
J gene: TRBJ2-5
CDR3 protein: CASSPPGLAGVETQYF

D gene: TRBD1
V gene: TRBV12-3/TRBV12-4
CDR3 length: 14
J gene: TRBJ1-1
CDR3 protein: CASSRTGRSTEAFF

D gene: NA
V gene: TRBV30
CDR3 length: 14
J gene: TRBJ1-5
CDR3 protein: CAWSEGGGNQPQHF

D gene: NA
V gene: TRBV6-1
CDR3 length: 16
J gene: TRBJ2-3
CDR3 protein: CASSEIAGGITDTQYF

D gene: TRBD1
V gene: TRBV28
CDR3 length: 15
J gene: TRBJ1-2
CDR3 protein: CASTEGTGLSYGYTF

D gene: TRBD1
V gene: TRBV27
CDR3 length: 16
J gene: TRBJ1-1
CDR3 protein: CVSSRGQGGMNPEAFF

D gene: NA
V gene: TRBV7-2
CDR3 length: 13
J gene: TRBJ2-1
CDR3 protein: CASSYLTSREQFF

D gene: NA
V gene: TRBV7-3
CDR3 length: 15
J gene: TRBJ2-5
CDR3 protein: CASSPGLGHGETQYF

D gene: NA
V gene: TRBV4-1
CDR3 length: 14
J gene: TRBJ1-1
CDR3 protein: CASSPRMGDTEAFF

D gene: TRBD1
V gene: TRBV14
CDR3 length: 14
J gene: TRBJ2-2
CDR3 protein: CASRDRGVAGELFF

D gene: TRBD1
V gene: TRBV4-1
CDR3 length: 16
J gene: TRBJ1-2
CDR3 protein: CASSLPRTGPGYGYTF

D gene: TRBD2
V gene: TRBV7-8
CDR3 length: 18
J gene: TRBJ2-7
CDR3 protein: CASSLETSGRSDRYEQYF

D gene: TRBD1
V gene: TRBV5-4
CDR3 length: 17
J gene: NA
CDR3 protein: CASSSAKGTGDSDTQHF

D gene: NA
V gene: TRBV29-1
CDR3 length: 14
J gene: TRBJ2-7
CDR3 protein: CSVEGAGMNYEQYF

D gene: NA
V gene: TRBV11-3
CDR3 length: 14
J gene: TRBJ2-5
CDR3 protein: CASSSRGGPETQYF